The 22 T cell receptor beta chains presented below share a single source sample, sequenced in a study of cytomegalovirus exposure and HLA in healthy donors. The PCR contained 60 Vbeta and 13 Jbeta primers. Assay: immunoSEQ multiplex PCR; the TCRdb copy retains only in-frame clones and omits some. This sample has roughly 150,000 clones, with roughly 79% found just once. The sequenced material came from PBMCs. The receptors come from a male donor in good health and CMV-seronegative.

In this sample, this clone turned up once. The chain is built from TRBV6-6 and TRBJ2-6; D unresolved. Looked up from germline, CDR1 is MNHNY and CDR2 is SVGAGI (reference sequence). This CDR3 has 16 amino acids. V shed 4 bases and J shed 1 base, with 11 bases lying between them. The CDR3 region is CASSLTLVSGANVLTF. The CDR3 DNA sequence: TGTGCCAGCAGTTTGACATTGGTTTCTGGGGCCAACGTCCTGACTTTC.

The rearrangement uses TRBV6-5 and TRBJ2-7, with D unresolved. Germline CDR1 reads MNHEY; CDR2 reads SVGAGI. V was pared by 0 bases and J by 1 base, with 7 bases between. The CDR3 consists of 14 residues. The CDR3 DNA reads TGTGCCAGCAGTTACTCATTCGGGTCCTACGAGCAGTACTTC. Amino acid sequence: CASSYSFGSYEQYF.

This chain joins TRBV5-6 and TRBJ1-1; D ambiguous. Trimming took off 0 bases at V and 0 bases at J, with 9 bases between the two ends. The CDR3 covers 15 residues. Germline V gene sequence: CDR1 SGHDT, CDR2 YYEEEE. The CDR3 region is CASSLGGIMNTEAFF. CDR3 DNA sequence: TGTGCCAGCAGCTTGGGAGGGATCATGAACACTGAAGCTTTCTTT.

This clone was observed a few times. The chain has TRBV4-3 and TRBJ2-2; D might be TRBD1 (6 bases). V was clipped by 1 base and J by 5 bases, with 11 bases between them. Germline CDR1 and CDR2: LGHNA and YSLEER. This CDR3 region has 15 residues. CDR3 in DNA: TGCGCCAGCAGCCAAGCAGGGGCTTGGACCGGGGAGCTGTTTTTT. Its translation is CASSQAGAWTGELFF.

In DNA, the CDR3 is TGTGCCAGCAGCTTTGGGACAGGGCAAGGCTACACCTTC. Its translation is CASSFGTGQGYTF. The chain carries TRBV7-2 and TRBJ1-2, with 9 bases fitting TRBD1. CDR3 length equals 13 residues. CDR1 SGHTA and CDR2 FQGNSA come from the germline V gene. J gave up 8 bases and V 3 bases, and 4 bases lay outside the gene matches.

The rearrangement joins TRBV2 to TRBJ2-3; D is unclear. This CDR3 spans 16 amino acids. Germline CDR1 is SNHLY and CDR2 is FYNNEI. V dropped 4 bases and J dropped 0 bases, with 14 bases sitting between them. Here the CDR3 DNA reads TGTGCCAGCAGTGCCCTTGTGGCGGTGAGCACAGATACGCAGTATTTT. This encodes CASSALVAVSTDTQYF. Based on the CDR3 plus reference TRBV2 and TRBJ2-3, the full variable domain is EPEVTQTPSHQVTQMGQEVILRCVPISNHLYFYWYRQILGQKVEFLVSFYNNEISEKSEIFDDQFSVERPDGSNFTLKIRSTKLEDSAMYFCASSALVAVSTDTQYFGPGTRLTVL.

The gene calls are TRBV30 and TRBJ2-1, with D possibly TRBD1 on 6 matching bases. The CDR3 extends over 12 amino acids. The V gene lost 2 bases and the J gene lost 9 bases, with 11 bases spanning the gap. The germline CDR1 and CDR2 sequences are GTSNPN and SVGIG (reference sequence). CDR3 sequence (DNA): TGTGCCTGGAGTTCACAGGGAGCTGAGCAGTTCTTC. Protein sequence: CAWSSQGAEQFF.

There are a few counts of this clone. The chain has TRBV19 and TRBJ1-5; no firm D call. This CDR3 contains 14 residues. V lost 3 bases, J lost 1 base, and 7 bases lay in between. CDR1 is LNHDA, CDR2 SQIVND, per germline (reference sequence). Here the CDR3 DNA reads TGTGCCAGTAGTATGGCAGGAAGCAATCAGCCCCAGCATTTT. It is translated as CASSMAGSNQPQHF.

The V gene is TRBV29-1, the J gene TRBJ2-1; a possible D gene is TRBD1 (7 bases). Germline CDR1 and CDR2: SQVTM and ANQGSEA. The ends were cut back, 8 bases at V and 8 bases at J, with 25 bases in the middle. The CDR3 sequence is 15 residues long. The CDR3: CSLSTRQGGTDEQFF. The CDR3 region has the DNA TGCAGCCTATCTACACGACAGGGAGGAACGGATGAGCAGTTCTTC.

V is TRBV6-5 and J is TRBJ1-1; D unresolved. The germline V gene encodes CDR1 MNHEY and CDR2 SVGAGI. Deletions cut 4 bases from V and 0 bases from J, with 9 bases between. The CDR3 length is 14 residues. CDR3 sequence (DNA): TGTGCCAGCAGTTGGTCAGAAATGAACACTGAAGCTTTCTTT. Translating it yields CASSWSEMNTEAFF.

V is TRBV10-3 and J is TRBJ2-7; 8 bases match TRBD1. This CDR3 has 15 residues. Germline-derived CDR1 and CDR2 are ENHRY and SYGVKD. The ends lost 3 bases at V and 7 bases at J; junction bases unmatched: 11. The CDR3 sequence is CAISDSGQALLEQYF. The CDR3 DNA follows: TGTGCCATCAGTGATTCGGGACAGGCCCTCTTGGAGCAGTACTTC.

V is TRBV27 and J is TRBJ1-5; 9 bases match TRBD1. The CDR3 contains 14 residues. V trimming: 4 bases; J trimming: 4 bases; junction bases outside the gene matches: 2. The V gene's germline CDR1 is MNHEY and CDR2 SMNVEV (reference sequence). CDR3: CASSYGQGNQPQHF. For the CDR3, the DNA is TGTGCCAGCAGTTACGGACAGGGGAATCAGCCCCAGCATTTT.

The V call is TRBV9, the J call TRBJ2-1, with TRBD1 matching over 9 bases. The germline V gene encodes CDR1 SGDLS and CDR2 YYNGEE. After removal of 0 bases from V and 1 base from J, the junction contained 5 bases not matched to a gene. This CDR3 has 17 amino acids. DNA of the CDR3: TGTGCCAGCAGCGTAGGGACAGGGGCAAAGTCCTACAATGAGCAGTTCTTC. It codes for CASSVGTGAKSYNEQFF. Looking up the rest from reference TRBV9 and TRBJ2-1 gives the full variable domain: DSGVTQTPKHLITATGQRVTLRCSPRSGDLSVYWYQQSLDQGLQFLIQYYNGEERAKGNILERFSAQQFPDLHSELNLSSLELGDSALYFCASSVGTGAKSYNEQFFGPGTRLTVL.

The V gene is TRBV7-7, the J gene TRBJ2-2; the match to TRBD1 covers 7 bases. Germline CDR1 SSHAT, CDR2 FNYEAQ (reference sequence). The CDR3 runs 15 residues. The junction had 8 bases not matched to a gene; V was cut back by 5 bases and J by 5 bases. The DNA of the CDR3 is TGTGCCAGCAGCCTTGGACAGGTTTGGACCGGGGAGCTGTTTTTT. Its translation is CASSLGQVWTGELFF.

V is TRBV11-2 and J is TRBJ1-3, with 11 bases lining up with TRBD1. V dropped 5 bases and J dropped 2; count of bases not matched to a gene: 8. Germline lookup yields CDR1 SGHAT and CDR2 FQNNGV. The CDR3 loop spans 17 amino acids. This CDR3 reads CASSTRDRGEAGNTIYF. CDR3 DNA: TGTGCCAGCAGCACAAGGGACAGGGGGGAAGCTGGAAACACCATATATTTT.

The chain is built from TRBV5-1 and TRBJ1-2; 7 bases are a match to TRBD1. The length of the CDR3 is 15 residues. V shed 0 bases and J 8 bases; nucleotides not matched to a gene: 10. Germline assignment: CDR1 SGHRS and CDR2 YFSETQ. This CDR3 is CASSLGANRGEGYTF. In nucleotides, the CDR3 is TGCGCCAGCAGCTTGGGGGCAAACAGGGGAGAGGGCTACACCTTC.

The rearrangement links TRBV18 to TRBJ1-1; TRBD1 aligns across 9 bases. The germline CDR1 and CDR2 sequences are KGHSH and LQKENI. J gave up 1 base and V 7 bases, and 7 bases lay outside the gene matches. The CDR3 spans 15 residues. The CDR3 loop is CASYRTGATNTEAFF. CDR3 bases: TGTGCCAGCTACCGGACAGGGGCCACGAACACTGAAGCTTTCTTT.

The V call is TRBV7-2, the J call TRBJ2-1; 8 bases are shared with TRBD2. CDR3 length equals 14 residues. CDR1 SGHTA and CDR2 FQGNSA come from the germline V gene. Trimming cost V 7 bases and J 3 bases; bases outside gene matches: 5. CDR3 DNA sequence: TGTGCCAGCAACAGCGGGAGTATCTACAATGAGCAGTTCTTC. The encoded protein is CASNSGSIYNEQFF.

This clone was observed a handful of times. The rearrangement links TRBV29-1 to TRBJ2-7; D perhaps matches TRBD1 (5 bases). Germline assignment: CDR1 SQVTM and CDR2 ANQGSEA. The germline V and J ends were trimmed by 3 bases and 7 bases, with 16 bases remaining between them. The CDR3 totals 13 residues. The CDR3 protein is CSVDGSQGDEQYF. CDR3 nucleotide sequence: TGCAGCGTTGATGGTTCTCAGGGCGATGAGCAGTACTTC.

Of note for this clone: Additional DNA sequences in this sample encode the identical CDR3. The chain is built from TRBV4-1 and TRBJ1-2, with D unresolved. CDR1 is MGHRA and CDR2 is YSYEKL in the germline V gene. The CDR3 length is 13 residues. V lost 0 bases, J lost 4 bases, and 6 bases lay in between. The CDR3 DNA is TGCGCCAGCAGCCAAGATGGGAGCTATGGCTACACCTTC. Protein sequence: CASSQDGSYGYTF.

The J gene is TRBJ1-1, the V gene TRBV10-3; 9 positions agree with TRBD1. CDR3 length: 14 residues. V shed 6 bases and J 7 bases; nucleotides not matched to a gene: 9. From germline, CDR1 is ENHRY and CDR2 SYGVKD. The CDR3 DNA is TGTGCCATCAGGGAATGGACAGGGGTTGATGAAGCTTTCTTT. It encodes CAIREWTGVDEAFF.

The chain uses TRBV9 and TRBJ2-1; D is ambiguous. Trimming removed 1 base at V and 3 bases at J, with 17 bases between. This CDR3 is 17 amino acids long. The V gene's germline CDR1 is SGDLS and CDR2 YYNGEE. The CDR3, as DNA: TGTGCCAGCAGCGTAACCTCGGGTTCCATGCGCTACAATGAGCAGTTCTTC. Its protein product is CASSVTSGSMRYNEQFF.